Presented here are 30 T cell receptor beta chains from one specimen sequenced in a study of cytomegalovirus exposure and HLA in healthy donors. The primer mix had 60 Vbeta and 13 Jbeta primers. The table came from immunoSEQ multiplex PCR; TCRdb's copy has only in-frame clones and leaves some out. This table has fewer than 150,000 clones, around 78% appearing once. Sequenced material: PBMCs. The receptors shown here come from a male donor in good health and CMV-seronegative.

This clone was seen a single time. The rearrangement uses TRBV19 and TRBJ1-1, with a tentative D call TRBD1 (5 bases). Trimming shortened V by 8 bases and J by 1 base, and 8 bases separated the two germline ends. Germline-derived CDR1 and CDR2 are LNHDA and SQIVND (reference sequence). The CDR3 loop spans 12 amino acids. This CDR3 is CASRTGNTEAFF. CDR3 sequence (DNA): TGTGCCAGTCGAACAGGGAACACTGAAGCTTTCTTT.

The rearrangement links TRBV6-5 to TRBJ1-4, with 7 bases lining up with TRBD1. V was pared by 6 bases and J by 5 bases, with 6 bases of the junction left unmatched. Germline CDR1 is MNHEY and CDR2 is SVGAGI. The CDR3 has 14 residues. CDR3 bases: TGTGCCAGCAGGCAACAGGGGTTCAATGAAAAACTGTTTTTT. Translated: CASRQQGFNEKLFF.

This CDR3 is CASSPLDSPGEREQYF. For the CDR3, the DNA is TGTGCCAGCTCACCACTTGATAGCCCCGGGGAGCGGGAGCAGTACTTC. The rearrangement links TRBV18 to TRBJ2-7, with D perhaps TRBD2 (5 bases). Germline loops: CDR1 KGHSH, CDR2 LQKENI. This CDR3 contains 16 residues. The V end lost 1 base, the J end lost 7 bases, and 20 bases lay between the germline ends.

This clone appeared a few times. The chain has TRBV19 and TRBJ1-5; D not resolved. This CDR3 spans 13 amino acids. Trimming pared 7 bases from V and 0 bases from J, leaving 7 bases between. CDR1 and CDR2 (germline): LNHDA, SQIVND (reference sequence). The CDR3, as DNA: TGTGCCAGTAATAGAAATAGCAATCAGCCCCAGCATTTT. Its protein is CASNRNSNQPQHF.

The chain recombines TRBV18 with TRBJ1-2; a weak D match, TRBD1 (6 bases). Trimming shortened V by 5 bases and J by 4 bases, and 20 bases separated the two germline ends. Germline V gene lookup returns CDR1 KGHSH and CDR2 LQKENI. The CDR3 loop spans 16 amino acids. CDR3: CASSATGTTLPYGYTF. The CDR3 region has the DNA TGTGCCAGCTCAGCAACCGGGACAACCTTACCCTATGGCTACACCTTC.

The chain has TRBV7-9 and TRBJ2-1; 9 nucleotides match TRBD1. Germline V gene data show CDR1 as SEHNR and CDR2 as FQNEAQ (reference sequence). The CDR3 has 15 amino acids. V shed 4 bases, J shed 8 bases, and the junction held 9 bases outside the gene matches. The chain's CDR3 is CASSSLGQGIDEQFF. The CDR3 nucleotides read TGTGCCAGCAGCTCATTAGGACAGGGGATCGATGAGCAGTTCTTC.

This rearrangement joins TRBV25-1 to TRBJ1-2; perhaps TRBD1 as D (5 bases). CDR3 length equals 15 residues. Germline CDR1 is MGHDK and CDR2 is SYGVNS. V was trimmed by 3 bases and J by 8 bases, leaving 19 bases between them. For the CDR3, the DNA is TGTGCCAGCAGTGACAGGGTAGACGGAAAAGCCGGCTACACCTTC. Translated, it gives CASSDRVDGKAGYTF.

V and J are TRBV29-1 and TRBJ2-1, with 11 bases identical to TRBD2. Germline CDR1 and CDR2: SQVTM and ANQGSEA. The CDR3 spans 17 residues. V lost 1 base to trimming and J lost 0 bases; unmatched junction nucleotides: 5. The CDR3 protein is CSVEGGLAALSYNEQFF. The CDR3 nucleotides are TGCAGCGTTGAAGGGGGACTAGCGGCGCTCTCCTACAATGAGCAGTTCTTC.

The rearrangement uses TRBV5-8 and TRBJ1-3; D is undetermined. The V gene lost 4 bases and the J gene lost 0 bases, with 11 bases spanning the gap. Looked up from germline, CDR1 is SGHTS and CDR2 is YDEGEE. This CDR3 is 15 amino acids long. CDR3 DNA sequence: TGTGCCAGCAGCACCACACACTACTCTGGAAACACCATATATTTT. Protein: CASSTTHYSGNTIYF. Full variable domain (remainder filled in from reference TRBV5-8 and TRBJ1-3): EAGVTQSPTHLIKTRGQQATLRCSPISGHTSVYWYQQALGLGLQFLLWYDEGEERNRGNFPPRFSGRQFPNYSSELNVNALELEDSALYLCASSTTHYSGNTIYFGEGSWLTVV.

V is TRBV5-1 and J is TRBJ2-7; the match to TRBD2 covers 8 bases. Germline loops: CDR1 SGHRS, CDR2 YFSETQ. The length of the CDR3 is 16 residues. V was clipped by 0 bases and J by 4 bases; unmatched bases: 9. CDR3 sequence reads: CASSLELSGGPYEQYF. The CDR3 DNA reads as TGCGCCAGCAGCTTGGAGTTGTCGGGAGGGCCTTACGAGCAGTACTTC.

This clone has a handful of counts. The chain couples TRBV7-2 to TRBJ2-2; TRBD2 matches at 10 bases. The CDR3 sequence is 15 residues long. Looked up from germline, CDR1 is SGHTA and CDR2 is FQGNSA. The trim removed 8 bases at V and 8 bases at J, leaving 11 bases unmatched. The chain's CDR3 is CASGHLAGARGELFF. CDR3 sequence (DNA): TGTGCCAGCGGTCACCTAGCGGGGGCCAGAGGGGAGCTGTTTTTT.

CDR3 loop: CASSFQGSQPQHF. CDR3 DNA: TGTGCCAGCAGCTTCCAGGGAAGTCAGCCCCAGCATTTT. The rearrangement uses TRBV9 and TRBJ1-5; D possibly corresponds to TRBD1 (5 bases). Germline loops: CDR1 SGDLS, CDR2 YYNGEE. The CDR3 sequence is 13 residues long. With 4 bases removed from V and 6 bases from J, the gap between germline ends came to 11 bases.

The chain has TRBV29-1 and TRBJ2-3, with 7 bases that match TRBD1. The CDR3 length is 13 residues. V shed 3 bases and J 5 bases; nucleotides not matched to a gene: 5. CDR1 is SQVTM and CDR2 is ANQGSEA in the germline V gene. The DNA for the CDR3 is TGCAGCGTTGACCGACAGGGAGTAGATACGCAGTATTTT. Translated: CSVDRQGVDTQYF.

This clone was seen a few times. The chain uses TRBV4-2 and TRBJ2-3, with 7 bases matching TRBD2. V lost 0 bases and J lost 0; bases outside the gene matches: 3. CDR3 length: 16 amino acids. Per the germline V gene, CDR1 is LGHNA and CDR2 is YNFKEQ. CDR3 protein: CASSQEPSGSTDTQYF. The CDR3 DNA sequence: TGTGCCAGCAGCCAAGAGCCTAGCGGTAGCACAGATACGCAGTATTTT.

The J gene is TRBJ2-7, the V gene TRBV5-1; TRBD1 is a possible D gene (7 bases). From germline, CDR1 is SGHRS and CDR2 YFSETQ. The CDR3 sequence is 17 residues long. The germline V and J ends were trimmed by 2 bases and 3 bases, with 21 bases remaining between them. CDR3 DNA sequence: TGCGCCAGCAGCTTCGGCGTTGGGCAGGGGGGCCACTACGAGCAGTACTTC. This encodes CASSFGVGQGGHYEQYF.

The chain employs TRBV6-5 and TRBJ2-3; D perhaps matches TRBD2 (6 bases). Germline-derived CDR1 and CDR2 are MNHEY and SVGAGI. Trimming left V 0 bases short and J 3 bases short, with 13 bases between. The CDR3 is 16 residues long. The DNA of the CDR3 is TGTGCCAGCAGTTACTCCGCGGGGTCTCTTACAGATACGCAGTATTTT. It translates to CASSYSAGSLTDTQYF.

The chain is built from TRBV28 and TRBJ1-2, with a tentative D call TRBD1 (5 bases). CDR3 length: 12 residues. Trimming shortened V by 6 bases and J by 8 bases, and 13 bases separated the two germline ends. Germline CDR1 reads MDHEN; CDR2 reads SYDVKM. Here the CDR3 DNA reads TGTGCCAGCAGGCAGGGTGCGATAGGCTACACCTTC. Protein sequence: CASRQGAIGYTF.

This rearrangement joins TRBV7-3 to TRBJ2-1; 11 nucleotides agree with TRBD2. Germline assignment: CDR1 SGHTA and CDR2 FQGTGA. The CDR3 runs 14 residues. With 4 bases clipped from V and 9 bases from J, the junction kept 5 bases outside the gene matches. CDR3 residues: CASSSGLAGGEQFF. The CDR3 DNA is TGTGCCAGCAGCTCCGGACTAGCGGGCGGTGAGCAGTTCTTC.

The gene calls are TRBV5-6 and TRBJ1-3; D possibly corresponds to TRBD1 (6 bases). Germline V gene sequence: CDR1 SGHDT, CDR2 YYEEEE. The CDR3 is 14 residues long. The V end was cut by 2 bases, the J end by 1 base, with 7 bases between. This CDR3 reads CASSFGTSGNTIYF. The CDR3 nucleotides read TGTGCCAGCAGCTTCGGGACATCTGGAAACACCATATATTTT.

On this clone itself: Since the CDR3 does not end with the conserved phenylalanine or tryptophan, this likely comes from a read error. It is unclear where the CDR3 begins or ends on the DNA, so no DNA is shown, and the CDR3 is as TCRdb lists it. This chain connects TRBV21-1 to TRBJ1-1; the table's TRBD1 call for D was not verified on the DNA. TRBV21-1 is classified as a pseudogene. The CDR3 contains 8 residues when both ends are counted. This chain's CDR3 is CASSIVGN.

The chain links TRBV10-1 to TRBJ2-2, with D tentatively TRBD2 (5 bases). V was cut by 3 bases and J by 3 bases, with 11 bases left in between. CDR1 and CDR2 from the germline V gene are WNHNN and SYGVQD (reference sequence). The CDR3 length is 15 residues. The CDR3, as DNA: TGCGCCAGCAGTGATGCGGGCTGGGACACCGGGGAGCTGTTTTTT. It is translated as CASSDAGWDTGELFF.

The rearrangement uses TRBV6-1 and TRBJ1-2, with 7 positions matching TRBD1. Germline CDR1 MNHNS, CDR2 SASEGT. This CDR3 contains 16 residues. The trim removed 2 bases at V and 5 bases at J, leaving 11 bases unmatched. CDR3 coding DNA: TGTGCCAGCAGTGAACCCGGGACGCAGGGGGGATATGGCTACACCTTC. Translation gives CASSEPGTQGGYGYTF.

By share, this clone ranks as medium-sized. J is TRBJ1-1 and V is TRBV5-1; no clear D gene. Looked up from germline, CDR1 is SGHRS and CDR2 is YFSETQ. Deletions cut 2 bases from V and 1 base from J, with 9 bases between. This CDR3 region has 14 residues. This CDR3 is CASSFLGRNTEAFF. CDR3 bases: TGCGCCAGCAGCTTCCTAGGAAGGAACACTGAAGCTTTCTTT.

The CDR3 coding sequence is TGTGCCAGCAGCACCGTAGCGGGGGCCGCCTACGAGCAGTACTTC. As protein: CASSTVAGAAYEQYF. The V gene is TRBV7-8, the J gene TRBJ2-7, with 9 bases matching TRBD2. The CDR3 loop spans 15 amino acids. The germline V gene encodes CDR1 SGHVS and CDR2 FQNEAQ. V was clipped by 5 bases and J by 2 bases; unmatched bases: 7.

The J gene is TRBJ1-5, the V gene TRBV9; unclear D gene. V was cut by 3 bases and J by 4 bases, with 8 bases left in between. Per the germline V gene, CDR1 is SGDLS and CDR2 is YYNGEE. The CDR3 totals 13 residues. DNA for the CDR3: TGTGCCAGCAGCGGCGGATCTAATCAGCCCCAGCATTTT. It is translated as CASSGGSNQPQHF.

The chain has TRBV4-2 and TRBJ1-4; tentatively, D is TRBD1 (6 bases). V shed 0 bases and J shed 2 bases, with 19 bases lying between them. Germline loops: CDR1 LGHNA, CDR2 YNFKEQ. This CDR3 region has 19 residues. The CDR3 loop is CASSQDDRQGYQTNEKLFF. The CDR3 DNA reads as TGTGCCAGCAGCCAAGATGATCGGCAGGGGTACCAGACTAATGAAAAACTGTTTTTT.

The chain is built from TRBV5-4 and TRBJ2-3; 10 bases agree with TRBD2. CDR3 length: 17 amino acids. V was pared by 4 bases and J by 2 bases, with 10 bases of the junction left unmatched. Germline V gene lookup returns CDR1 SGHNT and CDR2 YYREEE (reference sequence). The CDR3: CASSPGLLAGNTDTQYF. The CDR3 DNA sequence: TGTGCCAGCAGCCCGGGGTTACTAGCGGGAAACACAGATACGCAGTATTTT.

This clone was recorded only once. J is TRBJ1-2 and V is TRBV2, with D possibly TRBD1 on 6 matching bases. Germline V lookup: CDR1 SNHLY, CDR2 FYNNEI. The CDR3 contains 14 residues. Trimming took 3 bases from V and 6 from J, leaving 14 bases between them. In DNA form, the CDR3 reads TGTGCCAGCAGTGAGAAGGGGGTAAGGGATGGCTACACCTTC. It codes for CASSEKGVRDGYTF.

The chain is built from TRBV13 and TRBJ1-4; 7 bases line up with TRBD1. CDR3 length: 15 amino acids. Per germline, CDR1 PRHDT and CDR2 FYEKMQ (reference sequence). Trimming at V came to 4 bases and at J to 1 base, leaving 3 bases not matched to a gene. DNA for the CDR3: TGTGCCAGCAGCTCCCGACAGGGAACTAATGAAAAACTGTTTTTT. Its protein is CASSSRQGTNEKLFF.

This clone was seen only a few times. V gene TRBV7-2 combines with J gene TRBJ2-1; D gene unclear. V was pared by 5 bases and J by 2 bases, with 10 bases between. This CDR3 spans 14 amino acids. Germline V gene sequence: CDR1 SGHTA, CDR2 FQGNSA. This chain's CDR3 is CASSPRTAYNEQFF. Written as DNA, the CDR3 is TGTGCCAGCAGCCCTAGAACTGCCTACAATGAGCAGTTCTTC. Together with reference TRBV7-2 and TRBJ2-1, the CDR3 gives the full variable domain: GAGVSQSPSNKVTEKGKDVELRCDPISGHTALYWYRQSLGQGLEFLIYFQGNSAPDKSGLPSDRFSAERTGGSVSTLTIQRTQQEDSAVYLCASSPRTAYNEQFFGPGTRLTVL.